This T cell receptor (beta chain) comes out of a study of T cell responses to AZD1222 COVID-19 vaccine. Study outcomes and limitations: Just 5 or 6 AZD1222 recipients tested seropositive at baseline.

Only in-frame clones appear in the TCRdb table, and some are missing; sequencing was by immunoSEQ multiplex PCR. Counted here are approximately 92,000 clones, roughly nine tenths occurring once; the ten biggest clones make up about 7.5%. This clone has more than one count but fewer than ten. What it binds is unknown. Trimming left V 2 bases short and J 6 bases short, with 10 bases between. Germline V CDR1 and CDR2: MNHNY, SVGAGI (reference sequence). The CDR3 consists of 14 residues. The source material was peripheral blood, sampled on day 0 of AZD1222 vaccination. This sequence joins TRBV6-6 and TRBJ1-4; D is undetermined. The source of this sequence is an adult in good health. CDR3 nucleotides: TGTGCCAGCAGTTACGACCGGGCGGATGAAAAACTGTTTTTT. It encodes CASSYDRADEKLFF.